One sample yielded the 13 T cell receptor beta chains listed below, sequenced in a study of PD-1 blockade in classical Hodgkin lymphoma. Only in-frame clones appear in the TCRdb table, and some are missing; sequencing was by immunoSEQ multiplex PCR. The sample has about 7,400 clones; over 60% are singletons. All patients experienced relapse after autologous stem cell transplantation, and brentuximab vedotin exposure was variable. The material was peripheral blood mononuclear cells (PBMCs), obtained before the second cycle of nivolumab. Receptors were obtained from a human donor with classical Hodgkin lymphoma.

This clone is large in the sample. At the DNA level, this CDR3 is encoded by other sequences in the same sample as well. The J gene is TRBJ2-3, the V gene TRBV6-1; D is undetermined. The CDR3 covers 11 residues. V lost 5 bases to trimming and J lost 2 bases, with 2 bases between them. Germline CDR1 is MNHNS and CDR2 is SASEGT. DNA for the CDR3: TGTGCCAGCAGTTCCACAGATACGCAGTATTTT. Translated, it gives CASSSTDTQYF.

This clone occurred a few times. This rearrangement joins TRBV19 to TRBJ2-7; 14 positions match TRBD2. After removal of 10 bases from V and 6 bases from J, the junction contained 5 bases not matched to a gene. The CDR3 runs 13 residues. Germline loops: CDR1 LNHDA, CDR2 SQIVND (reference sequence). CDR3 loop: CATSGLAGGEQYF. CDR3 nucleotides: TGTGCCACAAGCGGACTAGCGGGAGGCGAGCAGTACTTC. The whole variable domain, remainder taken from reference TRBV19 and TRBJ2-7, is DGGITQSPKYLFRKEGQNVTLSCEQNLNHDAMYWYRQDPGQGLRLIYYSQIVNDFQKGDIAEGYSVSREKKESFPLTVTSAQKNPTAFYLCATSGLAGGEQYFGPGTRLTVT.

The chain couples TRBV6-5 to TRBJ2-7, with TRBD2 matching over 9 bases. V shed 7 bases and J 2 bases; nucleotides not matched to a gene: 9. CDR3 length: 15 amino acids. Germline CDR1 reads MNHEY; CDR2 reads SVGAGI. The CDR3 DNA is TGTGCCAGCACCCCAGTAGCGGGGGCGACCTACGAGCAGTACTTC. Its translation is CASTPVAGATYEQYF.

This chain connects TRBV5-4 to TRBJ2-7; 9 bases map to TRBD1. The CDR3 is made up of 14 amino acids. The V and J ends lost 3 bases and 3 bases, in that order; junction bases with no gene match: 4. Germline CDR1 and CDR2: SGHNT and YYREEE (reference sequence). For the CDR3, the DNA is TGTGCCAGCAGCTCCCGGGACAGGGTCTACGAGCAGTACTTC. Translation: CASSSRDRVYEQYF. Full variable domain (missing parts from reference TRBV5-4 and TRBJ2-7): ETGVTQSPTHLIKTRGQQVTLRCSSQSGHNTVSWYQQALGQGPQFIFQYYREEENGRGNFPPRFSGLQFPNYSSELNVNALELDDSALYLCASSSRDRVYEQYFGPGTRLTVT.

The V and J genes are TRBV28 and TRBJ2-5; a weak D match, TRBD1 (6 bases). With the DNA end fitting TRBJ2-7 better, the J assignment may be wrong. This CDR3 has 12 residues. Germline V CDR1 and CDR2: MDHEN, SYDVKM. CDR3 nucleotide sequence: TGTGCCAACCCGACAGGACACTACGAGCAGTACTTC. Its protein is CANPTGHYEQYF.

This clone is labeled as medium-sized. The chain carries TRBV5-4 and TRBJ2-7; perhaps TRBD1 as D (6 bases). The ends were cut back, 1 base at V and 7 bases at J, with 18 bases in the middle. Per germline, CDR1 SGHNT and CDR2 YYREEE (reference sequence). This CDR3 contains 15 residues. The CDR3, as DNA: TGTGCCAGCAGCTTGTCTGAGGTGGGGGCGCGGGAGCAGTACTTC. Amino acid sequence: CASSLSEVGAREQYF.

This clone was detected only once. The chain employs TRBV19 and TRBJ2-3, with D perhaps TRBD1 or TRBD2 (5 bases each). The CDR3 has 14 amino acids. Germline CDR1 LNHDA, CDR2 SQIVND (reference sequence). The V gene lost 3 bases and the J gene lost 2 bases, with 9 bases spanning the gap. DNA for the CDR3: TGTGCCAGTAGTATGTGGGGGAACACAGATACGCAGTATTTT. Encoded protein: CASSMWGNTDTQYF.

The CDR3 nucleotides are TGTGCCAGCAGTTACGGGGACTACAGTGGGGAGCAGTACTTC. This gives the protein CASSYGDYSGEQYF. V is TRBV6-9 and J is TRBJ2-7, with 7 bases identical to TRBD2. CDR1 is MNHGY and CDR2 is SVAAGI in the germline V gene. V gave up 3 bases and J gave up 7 bases; unmatched junction bases: 9. The CDR3 runs to 14 residues.

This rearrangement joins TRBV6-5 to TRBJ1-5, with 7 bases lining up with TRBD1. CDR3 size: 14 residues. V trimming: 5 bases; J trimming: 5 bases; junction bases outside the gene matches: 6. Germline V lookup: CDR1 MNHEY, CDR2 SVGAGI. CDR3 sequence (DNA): TGTGCCAGCAGTGTACAGGGGTTCGATCAGCCCCAGCATTTT. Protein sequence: CASSVQGFDQPQHF.

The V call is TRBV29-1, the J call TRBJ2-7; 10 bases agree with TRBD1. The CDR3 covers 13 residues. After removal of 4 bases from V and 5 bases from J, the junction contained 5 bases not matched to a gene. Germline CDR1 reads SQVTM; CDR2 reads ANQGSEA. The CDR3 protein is CSVAGTGVHEQYF. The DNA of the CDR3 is TGCAGCGTTGCCGGGACAGGGGTACACGAGCAGTACTTC.

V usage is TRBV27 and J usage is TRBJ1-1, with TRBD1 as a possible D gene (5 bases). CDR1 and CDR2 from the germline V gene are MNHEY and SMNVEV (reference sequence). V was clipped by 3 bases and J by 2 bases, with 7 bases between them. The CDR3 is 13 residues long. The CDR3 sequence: CASSFTGNTEAFF. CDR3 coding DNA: TGTGCCAGCAGTTTTACAGGAAACACTGAAGCTTTCTTT.

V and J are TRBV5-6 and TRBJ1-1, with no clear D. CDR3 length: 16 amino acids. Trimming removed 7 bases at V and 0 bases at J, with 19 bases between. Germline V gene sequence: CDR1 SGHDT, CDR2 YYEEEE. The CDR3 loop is CASFPYGLGMNTEAFF. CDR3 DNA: TGTGCCAGCTTCCCCTACGGGCTGGGGATGAACACTGAAGCTTTCTTT.

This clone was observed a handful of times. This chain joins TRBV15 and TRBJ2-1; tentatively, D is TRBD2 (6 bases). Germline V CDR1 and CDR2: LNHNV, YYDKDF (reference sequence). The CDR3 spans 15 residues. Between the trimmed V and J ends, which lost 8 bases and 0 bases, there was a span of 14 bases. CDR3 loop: CATGMEGSSYNEQFF. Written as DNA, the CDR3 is TGTGCCACCGGAATGGAGGGTAGCTCCTACAATGAGCAGTTCTTC. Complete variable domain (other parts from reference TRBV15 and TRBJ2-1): DAMVIQNPRYQVTQFGKPVTLSCSQTLNHNVMYWYQQKSSQAPKLLFHYYDKDFNNEADTPDNFQSRRPNTSFCFLDIRSPGLGDTAMYLCATGMEGSSYNEQFFGPGTRLTVL.